This T cell receptor (beta chain) was observed in a study of T cell repertoires in cytomegalovirus infection. Whole-study results and caveats: CMV carriers having the relevant HLA were flagged by cumulative public TCR beta family frequency.

TCRdb used MiXCR to reprocess the reads, holding one entry per CDR3 protein. The repertoire includes some 200,000 distinct CDR3 sequences, about a tenth of them detected once, and around 4.4% sits in the top ten. Germline V gives CDR1 MNHEY, CDR2 SMNVEV (reference sequence). The CDR3 sequence is 14 residues long. J lost 5 bases, V lost 6 bases, and 9 bases had no gene match. This clonotype was found a few times. The antigen is unknown. Sequencing was carried out using PBMCs. This chain uses TRBV27 with TRBJ2-5; 7 positions match TRBD1. The sequence came from a human donor in good health (CMV status not recorded). Some clones in this sample may be carry-over from other donors' samples. The CDR3 sequence is CASRRRQGGETQYF. DNA for the CDR3: TGTGCCAGCAGACGTAGACAGGGCGGGGAGACCCAGTACTTC.